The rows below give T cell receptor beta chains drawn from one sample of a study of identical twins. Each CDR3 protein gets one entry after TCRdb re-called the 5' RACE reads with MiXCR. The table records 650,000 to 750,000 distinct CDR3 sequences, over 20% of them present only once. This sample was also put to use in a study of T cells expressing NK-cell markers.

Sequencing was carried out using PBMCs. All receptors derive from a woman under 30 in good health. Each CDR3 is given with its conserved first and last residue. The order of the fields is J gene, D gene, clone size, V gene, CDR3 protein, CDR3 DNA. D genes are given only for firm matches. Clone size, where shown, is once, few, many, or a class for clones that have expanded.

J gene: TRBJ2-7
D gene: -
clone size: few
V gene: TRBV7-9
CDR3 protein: CASSLRQGGAYEQYF
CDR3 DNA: TGTGCCAGCAGCTTAAGACAGGGAGGCGCCTACGAGCAGTACTTC

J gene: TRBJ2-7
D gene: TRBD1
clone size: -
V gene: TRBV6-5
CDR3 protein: CASSYGGQGARQYF
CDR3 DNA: TGTGCCAGCAGTTACGGGGGACAGGGGGCGCGGCAGTACTTC

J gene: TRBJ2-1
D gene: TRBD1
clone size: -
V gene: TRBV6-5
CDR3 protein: CASSYSGQGNEQFF
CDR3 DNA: TGTGCCAGCAGTTACTCGGGACAGGGCAATGAGCAGTTCTTC

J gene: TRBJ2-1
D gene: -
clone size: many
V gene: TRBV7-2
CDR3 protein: CASSPKAPGYNEQFF
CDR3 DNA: TGTGCCAGCAGCCCTAAGGCCCCGGGATACAATGAGCAGTTCTTC

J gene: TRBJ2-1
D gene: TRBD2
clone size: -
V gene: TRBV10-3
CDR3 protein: CAISGTRELNEQFF
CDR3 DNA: TGTGCCATCAGTGGGACTAGGGAACTAAATGAGCAGTTCTTC

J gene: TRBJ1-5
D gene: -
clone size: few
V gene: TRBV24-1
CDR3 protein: CATSDFAWGSEDNQPQHF
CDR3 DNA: TGTGCCACCAGTGATTTCGCCTGGGGGTCAGAGGACAATCAGCCCCAGCATTTT

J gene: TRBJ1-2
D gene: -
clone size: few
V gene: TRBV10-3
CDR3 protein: CAISESSGGRQHGYTF
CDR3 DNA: TGTGCCATCAGTGAGTCATCCGGGGGACGGCAGCACGGCTACACCTTC

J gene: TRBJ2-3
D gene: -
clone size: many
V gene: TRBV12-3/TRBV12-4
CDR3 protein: CASRGRKADTQYF
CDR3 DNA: TGTGCCAGCCGGGGGAGGAAGGCAGATACGCAGTATTTT

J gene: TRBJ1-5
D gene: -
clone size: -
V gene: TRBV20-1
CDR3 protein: CSAREDNQPQHF
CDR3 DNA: TGCAGTGCTAGAGAAGACAATCAGCCCCAGCATTTT

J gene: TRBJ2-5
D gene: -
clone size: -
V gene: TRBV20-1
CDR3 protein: CSATKTDQGTQYF
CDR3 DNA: TGCAGTGCGACGAAGACGGATCAGGGGACCCAGTACTTC

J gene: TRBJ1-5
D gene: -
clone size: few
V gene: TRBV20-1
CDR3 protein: CSVTLAAGHGNQPQHF
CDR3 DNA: TGCAGTGTCACATTAGCCGCGGGACACGGCAATCAGCCCCAGCATTTT

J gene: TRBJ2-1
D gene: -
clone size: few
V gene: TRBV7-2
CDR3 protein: CASSLREKQFF
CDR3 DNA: TGTGCCAGCAGCTTACGGGAGAAGCAGTTCTTC

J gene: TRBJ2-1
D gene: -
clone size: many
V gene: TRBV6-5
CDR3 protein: CASSFGTPNEQFF
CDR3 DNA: TGTGCCAGCAGTTTCGGGACTCCCAATGAGCAGTTCTTC

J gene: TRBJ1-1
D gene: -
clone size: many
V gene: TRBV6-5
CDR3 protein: CASTLGNEAFF
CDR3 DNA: TGTGCCAGTACTTTGGGTAATGAAGCTTTCTTT

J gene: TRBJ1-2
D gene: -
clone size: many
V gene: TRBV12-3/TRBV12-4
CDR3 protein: CASSYGTGYTF
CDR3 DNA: TGTGCCAGCAGTTACGGTACTGGCTACACCTTC

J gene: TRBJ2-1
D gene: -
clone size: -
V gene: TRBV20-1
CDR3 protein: CSARDDLGARYNEQFF
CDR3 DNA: TGCAGTGCTAGAGATGACCTGGGGGCCCGCTACAATGAGCAGTTCTTC

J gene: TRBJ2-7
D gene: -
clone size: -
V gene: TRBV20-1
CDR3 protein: CSATTGYNEQYF
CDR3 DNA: TGCAGTGCCACCACAGGGTACAACGAGCAGTACTTC

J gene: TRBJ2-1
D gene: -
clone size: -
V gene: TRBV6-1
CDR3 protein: CASENDEQFF
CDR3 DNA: TGTGCCAGCGAGAACGATGAGCAGTTCTTC

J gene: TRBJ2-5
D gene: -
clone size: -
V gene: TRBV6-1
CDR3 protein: CASSRDLAGRETQYF
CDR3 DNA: TGTGCCAGCAGCAGGGACTTGGCGGGAAGGGAGACCCAGTACTTC

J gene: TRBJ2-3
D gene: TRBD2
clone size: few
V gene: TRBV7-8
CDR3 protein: CASSLQGLAGRDTQYF
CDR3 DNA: TGTGCCAGCAGCTTGCAAGGACTAGCGGGAAGGGATACGCAGTATTTT

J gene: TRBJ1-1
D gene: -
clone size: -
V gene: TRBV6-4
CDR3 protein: CASRETANTEAFF
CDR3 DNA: TGTGCCAGCAGGGAGACAGCGAACACTGAAGCTTTCTTT

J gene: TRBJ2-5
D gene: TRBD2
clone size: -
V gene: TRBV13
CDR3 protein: CASRLAGRETQYF
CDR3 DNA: TGTGCCAGCAGACTAGCGGGACGAGAGACCCAGTACTTC

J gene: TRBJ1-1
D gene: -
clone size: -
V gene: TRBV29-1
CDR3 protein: CSVGRAGTEAFF
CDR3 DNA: TGCAGCGTTGGAAGGGCAGGGACTGAAGCTTTCTTT

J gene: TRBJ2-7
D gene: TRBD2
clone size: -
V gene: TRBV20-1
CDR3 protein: CSVRSGRASYEQYF
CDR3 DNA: TGCAGCGTGCGTAGCGGGAGGGCCTCGTACGAGCAGTACTTC

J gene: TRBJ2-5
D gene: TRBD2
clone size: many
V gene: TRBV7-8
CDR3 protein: CASSLVGGGQGTQYF
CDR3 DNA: TGTGCCAGCAGCTTAGTCGGCGGGGGTCAGGGGACCCAGTACTTC

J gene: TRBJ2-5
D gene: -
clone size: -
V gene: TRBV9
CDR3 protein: CASSAPGVETQYF
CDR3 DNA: TGTGCCAGCAGCGCCCCGGGGGTAGAGACCCAGTACTTC

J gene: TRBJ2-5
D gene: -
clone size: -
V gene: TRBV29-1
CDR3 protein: CSVEVGGAGETQYF
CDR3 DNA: TGCAGCGTTGAAGTGGGAGGAGCTGGTGAGACCCAGTACTTC

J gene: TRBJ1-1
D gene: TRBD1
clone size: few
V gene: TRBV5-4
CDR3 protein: CASSLDRGGPEAFF
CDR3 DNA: TGTGCCAGCAGCTTGGACAGGGGAGGCCCTGAAGCTTTCTTT

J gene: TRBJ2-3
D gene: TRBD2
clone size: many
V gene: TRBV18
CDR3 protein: CASSPLAGGRADTQYF
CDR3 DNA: TGTGCCAGCTCACCGTTAGCGGGGGGACGTGCAGATACGCAGTATTTT

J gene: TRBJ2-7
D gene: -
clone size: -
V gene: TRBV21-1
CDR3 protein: CASSKFPLGEHQFYEQYF
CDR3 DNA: TGTGCCAGCAGCAAATTTCCGTTGGGGGAACACCAATTCTACGAGCAGTACTTC

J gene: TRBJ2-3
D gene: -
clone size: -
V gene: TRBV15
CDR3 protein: CATSRVIDTQYF
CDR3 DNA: TGTGCCACCAGCAGAGTGATAGATACGCAGTATTTT

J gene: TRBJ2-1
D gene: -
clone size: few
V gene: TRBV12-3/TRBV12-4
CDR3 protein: CASSPFTHPHEQFF
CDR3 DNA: TGTGCCAGCAGTCCTTTTACCCACCCCCATGAGCAGTTCTTC

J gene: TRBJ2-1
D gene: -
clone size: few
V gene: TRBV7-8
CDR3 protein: CASSEGLMDEQFF
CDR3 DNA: TGTGCCAGCAGCGAGGGACTTATGGATGAGCAGTTCTTC

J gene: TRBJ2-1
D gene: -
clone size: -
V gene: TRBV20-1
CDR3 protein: CSAPRLGMDEQFF
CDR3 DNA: TGCAGTGCCCCTCGACTAGGAATGGACGAGCAGTTCTTC

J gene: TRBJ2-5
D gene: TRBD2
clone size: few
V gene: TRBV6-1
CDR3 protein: CASRNTGGDETQYF
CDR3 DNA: TGTGCCAGCCGAAATACCGGGGGGGACGAGACCCAGTACTTC

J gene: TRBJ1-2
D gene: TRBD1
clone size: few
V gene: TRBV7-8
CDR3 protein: CASSFRRTGTNSYGYTF
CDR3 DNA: TGTGCCAGCAGCTTTAGGAGGACAGGGACAAATTCCTATGGCTACACCTTC

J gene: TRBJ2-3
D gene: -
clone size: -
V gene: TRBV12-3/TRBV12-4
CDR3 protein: CASSFWGSMTDTQYF
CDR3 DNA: TGTGCCAGCAGTTTCTGGGGGAGCATGACAGATACGCAGTATTTT

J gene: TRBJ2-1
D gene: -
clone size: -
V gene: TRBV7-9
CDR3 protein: CASSLGLSTDEQFF
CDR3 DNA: TGTGCCAGCAGCTTGGGGCTAAGCACGGATGAGCAGTTCTTC

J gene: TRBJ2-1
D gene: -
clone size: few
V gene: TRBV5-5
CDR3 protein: CASSVGVSAEQFF
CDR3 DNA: TGTGCCAGCAGCGTCGGGGTATCGGCTGAGCAGTTCTTC

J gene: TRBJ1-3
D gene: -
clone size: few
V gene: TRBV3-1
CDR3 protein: CASSQVPGARGRNGNTIYF
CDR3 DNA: TGTGCCAGCAGCCAAGTTCCGGGGGCGAGGGGCCGGAATGGAAACACCATATATTTT

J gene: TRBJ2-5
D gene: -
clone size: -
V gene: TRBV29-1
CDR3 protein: CSVENRQTQETQYF
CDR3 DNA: TGCAGCGTTGAAAATCGACAAACACAAGAGACCCAGTACTTC

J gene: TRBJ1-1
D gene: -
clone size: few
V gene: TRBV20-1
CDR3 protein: CSASRSRGGYTEAFF
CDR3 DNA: TGCAGTGCTAGTCGAAGCCGGGGGGGTTACACTGAAGCTTTCTTT

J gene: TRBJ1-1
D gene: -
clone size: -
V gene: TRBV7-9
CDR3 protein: CASSRALRNTEAFF
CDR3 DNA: TGTGCCAGCAGCCGCGCCCTACGAAACACTGAAGCTTTCTTT

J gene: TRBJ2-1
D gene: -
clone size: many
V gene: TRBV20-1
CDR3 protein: CSADSRTTYNEQFF
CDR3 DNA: TGCAGTGCCGACTCCCGGACTACCTACAATGAGCAGTTCTTC

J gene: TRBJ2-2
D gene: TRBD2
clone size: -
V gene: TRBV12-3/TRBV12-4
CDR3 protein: CASIPSGRAHTGELFF
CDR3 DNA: TGTGCCAGCATTCCTAGCGGGAGGGCACACACCGGGGAGCTGTTTTTT

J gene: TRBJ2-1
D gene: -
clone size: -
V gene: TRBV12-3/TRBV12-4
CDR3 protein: CASTLTRVGNEQFF
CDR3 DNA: TGTGCCAGCACTTTGACTAGGGTCGGCAATGAGCAGTTCTTC

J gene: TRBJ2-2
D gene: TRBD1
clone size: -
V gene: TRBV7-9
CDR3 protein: CASSLPDRANTGELFF
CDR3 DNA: TGTGCCAGCAGCTTACCGGACAGGGCGAACACCGGGGAGCTGTTTTTT

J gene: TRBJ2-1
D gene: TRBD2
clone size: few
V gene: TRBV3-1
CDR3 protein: CASRDGTRYSEQFF
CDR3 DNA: TGTGCCAGCAGGGACGGGACTAGATATTCTGAGCAGTTCTTC

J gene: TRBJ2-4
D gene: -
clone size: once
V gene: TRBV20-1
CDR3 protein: CSARAGPAKNIQYF
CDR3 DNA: TGCAGTGCTAGAGCCGGACCGGCCAAAAACATTCAGTACTTC

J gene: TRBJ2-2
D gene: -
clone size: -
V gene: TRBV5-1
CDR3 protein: CASRLETNTGELFF
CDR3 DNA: TGCGCCAGCAGACTGGAAACGAACACCGGGGAGCTGTTTTTT

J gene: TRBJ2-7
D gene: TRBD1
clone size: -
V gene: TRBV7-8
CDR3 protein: CASSLVGTAVDEQYF
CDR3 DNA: TGTGCCAGCAGCTTAGTTGGGACAGCTGTGGACGAGCAGTACTTC

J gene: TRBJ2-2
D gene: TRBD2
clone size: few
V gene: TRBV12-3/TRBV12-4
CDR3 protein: CASSLLLAATGELFF
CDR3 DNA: TGTGCCAGCAGTTTGTTACTAGCGGCAACCGGGGAGCTGTTTTTT

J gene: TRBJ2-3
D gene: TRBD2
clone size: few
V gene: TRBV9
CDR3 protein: CASSVGLATDTQYF
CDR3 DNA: TGTGCCAGCAGCGTAGGACTAGCAACCGATACGCAGTATTTT

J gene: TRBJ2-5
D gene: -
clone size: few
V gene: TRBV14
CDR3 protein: CASSLLTGETQYF
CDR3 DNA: TGTGCCAGCAGTTTGCTGACCGGAGAGACCCAGTACTTC

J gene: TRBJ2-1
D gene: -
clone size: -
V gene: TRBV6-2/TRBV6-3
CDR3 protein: CASSYPDNEQFF
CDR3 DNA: TGTGCCAGCAGTTATCCGGACAATGAGCAGTTCTTC

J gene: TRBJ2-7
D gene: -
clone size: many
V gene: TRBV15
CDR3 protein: CATSRDSRPANYEQYF
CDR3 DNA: TGTGCCACCAGCAGAGATTCCCGTCCCGCTAATTACGAGCAGTACTTC

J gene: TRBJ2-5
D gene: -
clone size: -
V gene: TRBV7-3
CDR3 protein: CASSPFPALFETQYF
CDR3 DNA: TGTGCCAGCAGCCCTTTCCCCGCCCTTTTTGAGACCCAGTACTTC

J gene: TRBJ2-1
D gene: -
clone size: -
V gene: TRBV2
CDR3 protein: CASNSQALTYNEQFF
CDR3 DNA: TGTGCCAGCAATTCACAAGCCCTGACCTACAATGAGCAGTTCTTC